This T cell receptor (beta chain) appears in the sequencing data of a study of shared clonotypes between healthy human individuals (dated by TCRdb to the early 2020s). In terms of the full investigation: Three men and a couple of women, aged 18 to 49 years, made up the cohort. To increase sequencing depth and limit assay-specific biases, different laboratories used diverse techniques to prepare libraries and sequence TCR repertoires. Each donor's leukapheresis produced roughly between about 0.8 and 8.9 billion PBMCs. To estimate repertoire size and how much clonotype sharing occurs between individuals, the study deeply sequenced the blood TCR repertoires of 5 or 6 healthy adults. Per donor, three plates each were used for CD4 naive and CD4 memory, two for CD8 naive, and one for CD8 memory. What the research found in general, with its limitations: Pairwise subsampling indicated that sequencing depth was expected to affect the degree of clonotype sharing among donors. When a few donors were compared, the shared fraction of clonotypes was about 5.4% for naive CD4, roughly 3.3% for naive CD8, about 2.5% for memory CD4, and 0.4% for memory CD8. Because the study included only a small number of donors, the genetic and exposure-history diversity represented was limited. Naive subsets generally had larger estimated clonotype richness than memory subsets did. Higher generation probabilities were observed for clonotypes shared by all four sorted-subset donors than for non-shared clonotypes. Even with the large sequencing depth, rarefaction of the sorted-subset datasets indicated that sequencing was incomplete. Sampling was limited to blood, and TCR repertoires in tissue likely differ from TCR repertoires in blood.

The donors were healthy, HIV-negative adults with no recently reported acute infections or vaccinations. Only Caucasian adults living in Nashville, Tennessee, USA were represented among the donors. CD4+ T cells were enriched by magnetic negative selection, after which naive cells were positively selected on CD45RA and the negative fraction was taken as the memory subset. Blood was collected by leukapheresis, and PBMCs were isolated by Ficoll-Histopaque density gradient centrifugation and then cryopreserved in liquid nitrogen vapor phase. Purity and quantity of every magnetically sorted T cell population were checked by analytical flow cytometry. Each sorted fraction had its genomic DNA isolated and then quantified by UV absorbance on a Nanodrop 2000c. Comment on this clone: The antigen it recognizes is unknown. Per-base qualities were not stored, and no clone one base away is much larger.

Using the deep immunoSEQ assay, multiplex PCR amplified TCR CDR3 regions from genomic DNA. Extracted genomic DNA from each cell subset was distributed evenly across all wells of several immunoSEQ 96-well plates, and each plate was treated as a replicate. Each replicate PCR for sorted subsets received 150 to 250 ng genomic DNA, equal to some 32,000 T cell genomes. Purified libraries were measured with a Qubit 3.0 fluorometer, size-checked on a Bioanalyzer 2100, and measured again with the KAPA Library Quantification kit. Every immunoSEQ 96-well plate was sequenced on a dedicated single-read 150-cycle Illumina NextSeq 550 flow cell. Per the original workflow: Because only junctional sequences without quality scores were contained in the immunoSEQ output, filtering matching that applied to full-length reads could not be performed. To assign V/J genes and CDR3, sequences were annotated against IMGT germline references using PyIR, a Python wrapper for IgBLAST v1.9. Reads were filtered out if the reads had weak V/J assignments (E-value above 1e-6), no CDR3, stop codons, out-of-frame junctions, or ambiguous translated residues. V3J clonotypes were defined by identical inferred V gene, J gene, and CDR3 amino acid sequence. Percentage overlap between repertoires was computed as shared unique clonotypes divided by the size of the smaller repertoire. Three approaches were used to assess repertoire richness: RTK rarefaction, the Chao1 estimator, and Recon v2.1 estimates of unobserved clonotypes. OLGA was used to compute generation probabilities for all TCRbeta clonotypes that the gDNA method yielded from several donors. TCRdb limited this immuneACCESS table to in-frame rearrangements with V and J called. A share of clones is missing; checked studies link under half to unresolved V genes, and the rest is unexplained. Clonal size and the V and J genes are those of that table, whereas D and trimming came from the DNA. Present in this sample are 2 million to 2.5 million clones, approximately 94% of which were seen just once. The top ten clones comprise 0.13% of the sample.

From the germline V gene, CDR1 is SGDLS and CDR2 is YYNGEE. Trimmed from V: 1 base; trimmed from J: 1 base; junction bases lacking a gene match: 6. Inclusive of the bounding cysteine and phenylalanine, the CDR3 is 17 residues long. Only the CDR3 region is kept as DNA, spanning 51 bases read in frame from base 1. Input material: naive CD4+ T cells sorted from blood. This specimen's cell subset or site label, per the study, means: CD45RA+ positively selected. The TCR comes from a man aged 18 to 35 in good health. The chain uses TRBV9 and TRBJ2-5, with 11 bases aligning to TRBD1. DNA sequence: TGTGCCAGCAGCGTATCTCCCGGGACAGGGGGCCAAGAGACCCAGTACTTC. The encoded protein is CASSVSPGTGGQETQYF.